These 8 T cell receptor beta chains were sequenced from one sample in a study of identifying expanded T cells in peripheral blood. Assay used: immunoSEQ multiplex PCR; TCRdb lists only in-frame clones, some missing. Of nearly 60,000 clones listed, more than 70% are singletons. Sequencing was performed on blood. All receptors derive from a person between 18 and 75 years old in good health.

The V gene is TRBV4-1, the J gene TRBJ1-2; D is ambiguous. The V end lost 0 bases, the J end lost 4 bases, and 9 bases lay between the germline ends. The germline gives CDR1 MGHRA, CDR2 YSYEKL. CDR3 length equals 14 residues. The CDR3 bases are TGCGCCAGCAGCCAAGAAGCAAGGACCTATGGCTACACCTTC. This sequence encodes CASSQEARTYGYTF.

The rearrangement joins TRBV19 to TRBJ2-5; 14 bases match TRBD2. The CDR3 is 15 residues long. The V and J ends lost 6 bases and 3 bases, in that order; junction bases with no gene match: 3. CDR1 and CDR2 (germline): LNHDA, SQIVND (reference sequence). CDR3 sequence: CASRGLAGAEETQYF. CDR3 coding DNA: TGTGCCAGTAGGGGACTAGCGGGGGCTGAAGAGACCCAGTACTTC.

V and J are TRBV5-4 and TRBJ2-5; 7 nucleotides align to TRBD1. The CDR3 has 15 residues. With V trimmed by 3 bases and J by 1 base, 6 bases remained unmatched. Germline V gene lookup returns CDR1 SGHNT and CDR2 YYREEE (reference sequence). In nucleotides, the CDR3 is TGTGCCAGCAGCTCATCGGGACAGATCCAAGAGACCCAGTACTTC. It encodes CASSSSGQIQETQYF.

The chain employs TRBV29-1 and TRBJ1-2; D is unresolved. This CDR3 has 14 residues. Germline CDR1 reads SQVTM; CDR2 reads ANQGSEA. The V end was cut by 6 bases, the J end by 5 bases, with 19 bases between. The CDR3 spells CSVRSGEFRYGYTF. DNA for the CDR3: TGCAGCGTAAGAAGTGGGGAGTTTAGGTATGGCTACACCTTC. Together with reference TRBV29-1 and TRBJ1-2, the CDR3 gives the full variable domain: SAVISQKPSRDICQRGTSLTIQCQVDSQVTMMFWYRQQPGQSLTLIATANQGSEATYESGFVIDKFPISRPNLTFSTLTVSNMSPEDSSIYLCSVRSGEFRYGYTFGSGTRLTVV.

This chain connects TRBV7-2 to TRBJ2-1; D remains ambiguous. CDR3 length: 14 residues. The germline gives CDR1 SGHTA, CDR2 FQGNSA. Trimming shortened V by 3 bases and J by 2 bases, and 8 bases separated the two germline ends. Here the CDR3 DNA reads TGTGCCAGCAGCTTGGGTCCGGCCTACAATGAGCAGTTCTTC. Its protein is CASSLGPAYNEQFF.

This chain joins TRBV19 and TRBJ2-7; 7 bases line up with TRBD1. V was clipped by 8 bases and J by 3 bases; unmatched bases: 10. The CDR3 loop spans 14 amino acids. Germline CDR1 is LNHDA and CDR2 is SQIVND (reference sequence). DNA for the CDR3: TGTGCCAGTTCGGCCCAGACAGGGATCTACGAGCAGTACTTC. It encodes CASSAQTGIYEQYF.

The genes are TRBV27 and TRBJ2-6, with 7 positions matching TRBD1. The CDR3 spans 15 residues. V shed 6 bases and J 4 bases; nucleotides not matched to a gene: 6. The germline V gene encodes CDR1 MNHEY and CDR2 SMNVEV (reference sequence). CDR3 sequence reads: CASSHTGAGANVLTF. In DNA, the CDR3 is TGTGCCAGCAGCCACACAGGGGCAGGGGCCAACGTCCTGACTTTC.

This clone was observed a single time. This CDR3 reads CASAAAVPGANVLTF. The DNA for the CDR3 is TGTGCCAGCGCCGCAGCGGTGCCTGGGGCCAACGTCCTGACTTTC. This chain joins TRBV7-6 and TRBJ2-6; TRBD2 might be the D (5 bases). The CDR3 covers 15 residues. Germline V gene lookup returns CDR1 SGHVS and CDR2 FNYEAQ. The ends were cut back, 8 bases at V and 2 bases at J, with 13 bases in the middle.